This T cell receptor beta chain was retrieved from a study of OX40 agonist ivuxolimab in advanced cancers. General study results and limits: Also showing low normalized T-cell clonal expansion were some of the nonresponders.

TCRdb's table, derived via immunoSEQ multiplex PCR, lists solely in-frame clones and lacks some. The table lists 13,000 to 15,000 clones, almost 80% of them singletons, with 25% to 35% in the top ten. With 3 bases removed from V and 6 bases from J, the gap between germline ends came to 17 bases. Germline lookup yields CDR1 MNHNS and CDR2 SASEGT. This CDR3 has 15 amino acids. A note on this clone: The antigen remains undetermined.

The TCR comes from an adult with an advanced solid tumor such as melanoma, head and neck, liver or kidney cancer. Here the sequenced sample was CD4+ or CD8+ T cells sorted from blood, taken in a trial of the OX40 agonist ivuxolimab. The chain recombines TRBV6-1 with TRBJ1-2; D unclear. This chain's CDR3 is CASSDVLGPGNGYTF. In DNA form, the CDR3 reads TGTGCCAGCAGTGATGTCCTAGGGCCAGGAAATGGCTACACCTTC.